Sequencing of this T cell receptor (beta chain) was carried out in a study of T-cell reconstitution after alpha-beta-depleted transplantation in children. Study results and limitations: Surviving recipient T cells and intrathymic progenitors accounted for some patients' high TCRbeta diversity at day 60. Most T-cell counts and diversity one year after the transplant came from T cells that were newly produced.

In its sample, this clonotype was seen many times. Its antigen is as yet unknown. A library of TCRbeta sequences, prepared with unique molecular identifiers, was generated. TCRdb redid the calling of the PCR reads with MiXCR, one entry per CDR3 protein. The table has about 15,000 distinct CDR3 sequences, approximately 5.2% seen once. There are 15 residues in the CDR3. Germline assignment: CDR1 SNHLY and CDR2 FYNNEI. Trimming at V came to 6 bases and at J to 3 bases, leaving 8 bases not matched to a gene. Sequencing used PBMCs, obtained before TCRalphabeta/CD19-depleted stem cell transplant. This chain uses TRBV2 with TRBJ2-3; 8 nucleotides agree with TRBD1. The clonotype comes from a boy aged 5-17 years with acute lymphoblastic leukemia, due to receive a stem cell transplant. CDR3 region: CASSPGQVVTDTQYF. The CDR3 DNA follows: TGTGCCAGCAGCCCGGGACAGGTGGTAACAGATACGCAGTATTTT.